The 21 T cell receptor beta chains given below trace back to one sample, sequenced in a study of T cell responses to AZD1222 COVID-19 vaccine. Profiling relied on immunoSEQ multiplex PCR, and the TCRdb table lists in-frame clones only, not all of them. Among around 69,000 clones listed, about 83% were seen once. Sequencing was performed on peripheral blood, taken on day 0 of AZD1222 vaccination. These receptor sequences come from an adult in good health.

The table lists this clone with a count of one. The chain uses TRBV11-2 and TRBJ2-2; 7 positions match TRBD1. V shed 1 base, J shed 4 bases, and the junction held 9 bases outside the gene matches. CDR3 length: 17 residues. Germline CDR1 reads SGHAT; CDR2 reads FQNNGV. CDR3 DNA sequence: TGTGCCAGCAGCTTAGGGACAGGCATTGAAGGCACCGGGGAGCTGTTTTTT. It specifies CASSLGTGIEGTGELFF.

The rearrangement links TRBV5-1 to TRBJ2-7; maybe TRBD2 (6 bases). Germline CDR1 SGHRS, CDR2 YFSETQ. Trimming left V 0 bases short and J 4 bases short, with 11 bases between. The CDR3 covers 14 residues. CDR3 in DNA: TGCGCCAGCAGCTTGGTGGGGGGTCAATACGAGCAGTACTTC. Translation gives CASSLVGGQYEQYF.

V usage is TRBV6-1 and J usage is TRBJ2-7; 12 bases line up with TRBD1. From germline, CDR1 is MNHNS and CDR2 SASEGT. The CDR3 is made up of 14 amino acids. V shed 6 bases and J 3 bases; nucleotides not matched to a gene: 3. CDR3 region: CASSRDRGLYEQYF. For the CDR3, the DNA is TGTGCCAGCAGCCGGGACAGGGGGCTCTACGAGCAGTACTTC.

This chain connects TRBV15 to TRBJ1-3, with D possibly matching TRBD1 (6 bases). Germline V gene data show CDR1 as LNHNV and CDR2 as YYDKDF (reference sequence). The CDR3 consists of 18 residues. The V and J ends lost 1 base and 3 bases respectively, with 19 bases between them. In DNA, the CDR3 is TGTGCCACCAGCAGAGGGCCCCTACAGGGTAGTTTTGGAAACACCATATATTTT. Translated, it gives CATSRGPLQGSFGNTIYF. The full variable domain, with the rest looked up from reference TRBV15 and TRBJ1-3, is DAMVIQNPRYQVTQFGKPVTLSCSQTLNHNVMYWYQQKSSQAPKLLFHYYDKDFNNEADTPDNFQSRRPNTSFCFLDIRSPGLGDTAMYLCATSRGPLQGSFGNTIYFGEGSWLTVV.

V usage is TRBV27 and J usage is TRBJ2-3; D unclear. Germline V gene lookup returns CDR1 MNHEY and CDR2 SMNVEV (reference sequence). The CDR3 covers 14 residues. Trimming left V 3 bases short and J 0 bases short, with 7 bases between. The CDR3 DNA sequence: TGTGCCAGCAGTTTGAGCCTAAGCACAGATACGCAGTATTTT. This translates into CASSLSLSTDTQYF.

V is TRBV2 and J is TRBJ2-7; TRBD2 is a possible D gene (6 bases). Germline CDR1 SNHLY, CDR2 FYNNEI. CDR3 length: 15 residues. V shed 7 bases and J shed 6 bases, with 22 bases lying between them. The CDR3, as DNA: TGTGCCAGCAAAGGGGTGGAGGGCTGGGGAACCGAGCAGTACTTC. Translating gives CASKGVEGWGTEQYF.

The chain has TRBV3-1 (or the pseudogene TRBV3-2) and TRBJ2-1, with D perhaps matching TRBD1 or TRBD2 (6 bases each). Germline V CDR1 and CDR2: LGHDT, YNNKEL (reference sequence). The ends were cut back, 0 bases at V and 4 bases at J, with 16 bases in the middle. The CDR3 totals 17 residues. This CDR3 reads CASSQEIRGPGYNEQFF. CDR3 coding DNA: TGTGCCAGCAGCCAAGAGATCCGGGGGCCGGGTTACAATGAGCAGTTCTTC.

The chain joins TRBV19 to TRBJ1-1; TRBD1 might be the D (5 bases). V was pared by 5 bases and J by 4 bases, with 11 bases between. The CDR3 spans 13 residues. CDR1 and CDR2 (germline): LNHDA, SQIVND (reference sequence). The CDR3 nucleotides read TGTGCCAGTAGTCCGTGGGGGGGCACTGAAGCTTTCTTT. Translated, it gives CASSPWGGTEAFF.

The V call is TRBV10-3, the J call TRBJ2-6; tentative D call: TRBD1 (5 bases). Trimming removed 1 base at V and 0 bases at J, with 10 bases between. Germline CDR1 and CDR2: ENHRY and SYGVKD. The CDR3 contains 17 residues. The CDR3: CAISELWGASGANVLTF. The CDR3 DNA sequence: TGTGCCATCAGTGAGTTGTGGGGCGCCTCTGGGGCCAACGTCCTGACTTTC.

This chain joins TRBV7-9 and TRBJ1-6; tentatively, D is TRBD1 (5 bases). The germline V gene encodes CDR1 SEHNR and CDR2 FQNEAQ (reference sequence). V dropped 5 bases and J dropped 10 bases, with 15 bases sitting between them. This CDR3 comprises 14 residues. The CDR3: CASSQTGGWSPLHF. CDR3 coding DNA: TGTGCCAGCAGCCAAACCGGGGGGTGGTCACCCCTCCACTTT.

The V call is TRBV6-1, the J call TRBJ2-5, with D uncertain. The CDR3 is made up of 14 amino acids. V lost 1 base and J 1 base, leaving 7 bases between the germline ends. The V gene's germline CDR1 is MNHNS and CDR2 SASEGT. The CDR3 loop is CASSEVGPQETQYF. DNA of the CDR3: TGTGCCAGCAGTGAAGTAGGACCCCAAGAGACCCAGTACTTC.

V usage is TRBV19 and J usage is TRBJ1-5; possible D gene TRBD1, 5 bases. Looked up from germline, CDR1 is LNHDA and CDR2 is SQIVND (reference sequence). The ends were cut back, 5 bases at V and 6 bases at J, with 8 bases in the middle. The CDR3 sequence is 12 residues long. CDR3 sequence reads: CASSYQGQPQHF. DNA of the CDR3: TGTGCCAGTAGTTATCAGGGTCAGCCCCAGCATTTT.

The count of this clone is one. The chain carries TRBV15 and TRBJ1-3; TRBD1 might be the D (6 bases). Trimming took off 2 bases at V and 1 base at J, with 21 bases between the two ends. The germline V gene encodes CDR1 LNHNV and CDR2 YYDKDF (reference sequence). The CDR3 is made up of 19 amino acids. This CDR3 is CATSRLSIQGDGSGNTIYF. The CDR3 DNA is TGTGCCACCAGCAGACTGTCCATACAGGGCGACGGATCTGGAAACACCATATATTTT. The variable domain in full, completed from reference TRBV15 and TRBJ1-3, reads DAMVIQNPRYQVTQFGKPVTLSCSQTLNHNVMYWYQQKSSQAPKLLFHYYDKDFNNEADTPDNFQSRRPNTSFCFLDIRSPGLGDTAMYLCATSRLSIQGDGSGNTIYFGEGSWLTVV.

The chain joins TRBV30 to TRBJ1-2; 10 positions agree with TRBD1. The trim removed 4 bases at V and 4 bases at J, leaving 3 bases unmatched. From germline, CDR1 is GTSNPN and CDR2 SVGIG (reference sequence). The CDR3 is 13 residues long. The DNA of the CDR3 is TGTGCCTGGAATCGACAGGGGGCCTATGGCTACACCTTC. Its translation is CAWNRQGAYGYTF.

The genes are TRBV2 and TRBJ2-7; D unresolved. Deletions cut 3 bases from V and 0 bases from J, with 6 bases between. Germline CDR1 is SNHLY and CDR2 is FYNNEI. The CDR3 is 13 amino acids. CDR3 coding DNA: TGTGCCAGCAGTGAGAGGATCTCCTACGAGCAGTACTTC. This encodes CASSERISYEQYF.

This sequence joins TRBV7-2 and TRBJ2-7; D possibly corresponds to TRBD2 (6 bases). CDR1 SGHTA and CDR2 FQGNSA come from the germline V gene. The CDR3 sequence is 15 residues long. V lost 2 bases and J 0 bases, leaving 11 bases between the germline ends. The CDR3 region is CASSLYYGSSYEQYF. The CDR3, as DNA: TGTGCCAGCAGCTTATATTACGGGAGCTCCTACGAGCAGTACTTC. The full variable domain, its missing parts supplied by reference TRBV7-2 and TRBJ2-7, is GAGVSQSPSNKVTEKGKDVELRCDPISGHTALYWYRQSLGQGLEFLIYFQGNSAPDKSGLPSDRFSAERTGGSVSTLTIQRTQQEDSAVYLCASSLYYGSSYEQYFGPGTRLTVT.

The chain employs TRBV28 and TRBJ1-2; maybe TRBD1 (6 bases). V dropped 4 bases and J dropped 0 bases, with 24 bases sitting between them. This CDR3 contains 19 residues. Germline V CDR1 and CDR2: MDHEN, SYDVKM. In DNA form, the CDR3 reads TGTGCCAGCAGTTCCCCCGCGGGCACCCGGGACAAAGCTAACTATGGCTACACCTTC. The encoded protein is CASSSPAGTRDKANYGYTF.

The chain is built from TRBV5-5 and TRBJ1-1, with TRBD1 matching 7 bases. CDR1 is SGHKS and CDR2 is YYEKEE in the germline V gene (reference sequence). The CDR3 is made up of 15 amino acids. The ends lost 4 bases at V and 4 bases at J; junction bases unmatched: 10. CDR3 coding DNA: TGTGCCAGCAGCAAACCAAGGGGGCAGAGCACTGAAGCTTTCTTT. As protein: CASSKPRGQSTEAFF.

The chain couples TRBV10-1 to TRBJ2-7; D possibly corresponds to TRBD1 (6 bases). This CDR3 contains 14 residues. From germline, CDR1 is WNHNN and CDR2 SYGVQD (reference sequence). Trimming shortened V by 6 bases and J by 1 base, and 13 bases separated the two germline ends. As DNA, the CDR3 is TGCGCCAGCAGCGCGGACAGAAATTCCTACGAGCAGTACTTC. Translation gives CASSADRNSYEQYF.

This clone has more than one count but fewer than ten. The V and J genes are TRBV6-1 and TRBJ2-2, with D possibly TRBD1 on 6 matching bases. The CDR3 is 15 residues long. V lost 3 bases and J lost 4, with 12 bases in between. Germline V CDR1 and CDR2: MNHNS, SASEGT. The CDR3 coding sequence is TGTGCCAGCAGTGAGGTAGAGGGGGTCACCGGGGAGCTGTTTTTT. This gives the protein CASSEVEGVTGELFF.

V and J are TRBV10-2 and TRBJ1-1; D is ambiguous. This CDR3 has 13 amino acids. The V gene's germline CDR1 is WSHSY and CDR2 SAAADI. V lost 2 bases, J lost 6 bases, and 10 bases lay in between. In DNA form, the CDR3 reads TGCGCCAGCAGTGAGGGGTTGAGGGCTGAAGCTTTCTTT. This encodes CASSEGLRAEAFF.